Shown below are 9 T cell receptor beta chains from a single sample sequenced in a study of tissue T cells after allogeneic stem cell transplantation. The protocol was immunoSEQ multiplex PCR, while the TCRdb copy is restricted to in-frame clones and leaves out a portion. The table lists about 48,000 clones, 73% of them singletons. Sequencing was performed on sorted cells pooled from one or two spleens. The receptors here all came from a pool of C57BL/6 mice in good health.

This clone came up a few times. Gene and germline names: mouse. The read is 1 residue too short to cover the CDR3 end, so that end is filled in from the germline J gene. The chain is built from TRBV13-1 and TRBJ2-7; TRBD2 agrees at 10 bases. The germline gives CDR1 NSHNY, CDR2 SYGAGN. The V and J ends lost 4 bases and 4 bases, in that order; junction bases with no gene match: 8. The CDR3 has 15 amino acids. The CDR3 loop is CASSPFRLGGYEQYF. CDR3 DNA, as far as it was read: TGTGCCAGCAGTCCGTTCCGACTGGGGGGATATGAACAGTAC.

This clone appeared a single time. Gene names and germline match the mouse. CDR3 region: CASKQGANTEVFF. The sequenced part of the CDR3 DNA is TGTGCCAGCAAACAGGGGGCAAACACAGAAGTCTTC. The chain combines TRBV13-1 with TRBJ1-1; 8 bases map to TRBD1. The CDR3 end falls 1 residue outside the read, so it is completed with the germline J gene. The CDR3 has 13 amino acids. V dropped 6 bases and J dropped 0; count of bases not matched to a gene: 1. Germline CDR1 reads NSHNY; CDR2 reads SYGAGN.

Comment on this clone: Mouse gene names apply. The CDR3 is cut off 1 residue early in the read; its end comes from the germline J gene. The rearrangement uses TRBV20 and TRBJ2-5, with 9 bases lining up with TRBD1. CDR3 length: 12 amino acids. CDR1 is GFQATS and CDR2 is STVNSAI in the germline V gene. J gave up 6 bases and V 5 bases, and 3 bases lay outside the gene matches. The sequenced CDR3 bases are TGTGGTGCTTCCGGACAGGGGGACACCCAGTAC. It codes for CGASGQGDTQY. The complete CDR3 reads CGASGQGDTQYF. The complete variable domain, with remaining parts taken from reference TRBV20 and TRBJ2-5, reads GALVYQYPRRTICKSGTSMRMECQAVGFQATSVAWYRQSPQKTFELIALSTVNSAIKYEQNFTQEKFPISHPNLSFSSMTVLNAYLEDRGLYLCGASGQGDTQYFGPGTRLLVL.

About this clone itself: Genes here carry mouse names. The read halts 1 residue ahead of the CDR3 end, with the missing end drawn from the germline J gene. This chain links TRBV31 with TRBJ2-7; 8 nucleotides line up with TRBD2. The CDR3 sequence is 14 residues long. J gave up 0 bases and V 4 bases, and 5 bases lay outside the gene matches. Looked up from germline, CDR1 is GKSSPN and CDR2 is SITVG. The CDR3 loop is CAWNGGESSYEQYF. Partial CDR3 DNA: TGTGCCTGGAATGGGGGGGAAAGCTCCTATGAACAGTAC.

Notes on this clone: Mouse gene names apply. Read data end 1 residue before the CDR3 end; the end is taken from the germline J gene. The chain is built from TRBV3 and TRBJ2-7, with 8 bases that match TRBD2. The CDR3 contains 14 residues. Germline trimming cut 2 bases from V and 3 bases from J; bases unmatched to any gene: 3. Looked up from germline, CDR1 is SNHLY and CDR2 is FYNGKV (reference sequence). CDR3 DNA (partial): TGTGCCAGCAGCTTATCTGGGGGGTTCTATGAACAGTAC. Amino acids: CASSLSGGFYEQY. The CDR3 reads in full as CASSLSGGFYEQYF.

In the case of this clone: Gene names denote mouse genes. The DNA ends 1 residue before the CDR3 does, and the rest of the CDR3 is filled in from the germline J gene. The chain joins TRBV19 to TRBJ2-1; 11 bases align to TRBD2. Germline CDR1 is FNHDT and CDR2 is SITEND (reference sequence). Unmatched junction bases numbered 1, after V lost 3 bases and J lost 5 bases. This CDR3 comprises 14 residues. The chain's CDR3 is CASSTDWGDAEQFF. CDR3 DNA (partial): TGTGCCAGCAGTACGGACTGGGGGGATGCTGAGCAGTTC.

The table lists this clone with a few counts. The genes and germline here are from mouse. The read finishes 1 residue shy of the CDR3 end, and the germline J gene is used to complete it. This rearrangement joins TRBV12-1 to TRBJ1-2; D unclear. The CDR3 consists of 13 residues. Germline CDR1 reads SGHSN; CDR2 reads HYEKVE. Trimming stripped 2 bases from V and 0 bases from J, with 6 bases between. Partial CDR3 DNA: TGTGCCAGCTCTCATACAGCAAACTCCGACTACACC. As protein: CASSHTANSDYT. Given in full, the CDR3 is CASSHTANSDYTF.

Points on this clone: All gene names here are mouse names. The read ends 1 residue shy of where the CDR3 ends; the end is completed using the germline J gene. The chain recombines TRBV19 with TRBJ2-3, with 13 bases identical to TRBD2. Germline CDR1 reads FNHDT; CDR2 reads SITEND (reference sequence). The trim removed 4 bases at V and 0 bases at J, leaving 2 bases unmatched. CDR3 length: 16 residues. CDR3 in amino acids: CASSGTGGGSAETLYF. The part of the CDR3 DNA that was read is TGTGCCAGCAGTGGGACTGGGGGGGGTAGTGCAGAAACGCTGTAT.

Points on this clone: Mouse gene names and germline throughout. The read halts 1 residue ahead of the CDR3 end, with the missing end drawn from the germline J gene. This chain links TRBV23 with TRBJ1-2; the listed D gene, TRBD1, was not tested against the DNA. This CDR3 comprises 13 residues. The germline gives CDR1 KGHTA, CDR2 FQNQQP. CDR3 sequence reads: CSSSQSPTTDYTF. CDR3 bases read: TGCTCCAGCAGTCAATCCCCAACAACCGACTACACC.